These 3 T cell receptor beta chains came from one sample sequenced in a study of blood T cell repertoires in COVID-19 (dated by TCRdb to about 2020). Libraries were prepared through the immunoSEQ multiplex PCR assay. Sourced from immuneACCESS, this table was stored by TCRdb with only in-frame sequences that have V and J called. A share of the clones is absent; for the studies checked, an unresolved V gene accounts for under half, and the remainder has no known explanation. The sample profile shows roughly 250,000 clones; approximately 92% of them were found once. Roughly 2.7% of the sample goes to the ten largest clones. Source material: peripheral blood. These receptors came from a person aged 18 to 35 with COVID-19, enrolled during active disease.

The V and J genes are TRBV25-1 and TRBJ2-5; 9 bases agree with TRBD1. This CDR3 contains 14 residues. Trimming took 6 bases from V and 2 from J; bases not matched to a gene: 4. CDR1 is MGHDK and CDR2 is SYGVNS in the germline V gene. The CDR3 loop is CASSSDRGQETQYF. Written as DNA, the CDR3 is TGTGCCAGCAGCTCGGACAGGGGACAAGAGACCCAGTACTTC.

This clone was detected once. The chain uses TRBV4-1 and TRBJ2-7; TRBD1 aligns across 10 bases. V lost 1 base to trimming and J lost 3 bases; unmatched junction nucleotides: 6. The CDR3 is 16 amino acids. The V gene's germline CDR1 is MGHRA and CDR2 YSYEKL. In DNA form, the CDR3 reads TGCGCCAGCAGCCAAGTGCCTGGACAGGGGGTCTACGAGCAGTACTTC. Amino acid sequence: CASSQVPGQGVYEQYF.

The CDR3 nucleotides are TGTGCCAGCACTCCCGGGGATCAAGAGACCCAGTACTTC. Its translation is CASTPGDQETQYF. The chain couples TRBV12-3 or TRBV12-4 to TRBJ2-5; tentatively, D is TRBD2 (5 bases). V lost 7 bases and J lost 2, with 11 bases in between. This CDR3 comprises 13 residues.